The T cell receptor (beta chain) described here comes from a study of blood T cell repertoires in COVID-19. About the research overall: Samples representing acute and convalescent COVID-19 were sourced from the United States, Italy and Spain. The analysed material was cDNA or gDNA that came from T cells, B-cell-depleted T cells, or PBMCs.

CDR1 and CDR2 from the germline V gene are SGHRS and YFSETQ. Trimming cost V 4 bases and J 4 bases; bases outside gene matches: 10. The CDR3 consists of 15 residues. Per the original methods: Reference gene primers were amplified, and this amplification served to estimate nucleated cell counts. The repertoire was sequenced with immunoSEQ multiplex PCR; TCRdb's copy has only in-frame clones and lacks some. V and J calls and clone size are copied from that table; D and trimming were computed from the DNA. The data show around 98,000 clones, 87% seen once. The rearrangement joins TRBV5-1 to TRBJ1-1; 7 nucleotides align to TRBD1. This receptor was identified in a man between 65 and 85 years old with acute or convalescent COVID-19. Material: peripheral blood. As DNA, the CDR3 is TGCGCCAGCAGCGTCTCAGGGGGTGGAAGCACTGAAGCTTTCTTT. Protein: CASSVSGGGSTEAFF.